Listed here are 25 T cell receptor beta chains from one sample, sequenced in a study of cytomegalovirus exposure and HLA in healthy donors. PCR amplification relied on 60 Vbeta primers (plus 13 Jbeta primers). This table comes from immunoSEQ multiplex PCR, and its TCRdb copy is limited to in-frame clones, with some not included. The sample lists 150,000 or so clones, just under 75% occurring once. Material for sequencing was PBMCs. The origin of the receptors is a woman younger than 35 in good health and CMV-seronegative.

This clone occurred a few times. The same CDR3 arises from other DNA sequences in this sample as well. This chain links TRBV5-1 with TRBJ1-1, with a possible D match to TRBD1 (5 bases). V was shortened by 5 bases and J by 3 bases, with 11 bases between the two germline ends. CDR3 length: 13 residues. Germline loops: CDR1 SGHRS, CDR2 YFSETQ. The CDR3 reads CASRARADTEAFF. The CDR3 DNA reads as TGCGCCAGCAGGGCCAGGGCGGACACTGAAGCTTTCTTT.

The CDR3 is CASSALRGPLNGYTF. CDR3 DNA: TGTGCCAGCAGTGCCCTAAGGGGGCCCTTAAATGGCTACACCTTC. V and J are TRBV6-5 and TRBJ1-2; TRBD1 matches 7 bases. With 5 bases clipped from V and 6 bases from J, the junction kept 12 bases outside the gene matches. Germline CDR1 is MNHEY and CDR2 is SVGAGI. This CDR3 region has 15 residues.

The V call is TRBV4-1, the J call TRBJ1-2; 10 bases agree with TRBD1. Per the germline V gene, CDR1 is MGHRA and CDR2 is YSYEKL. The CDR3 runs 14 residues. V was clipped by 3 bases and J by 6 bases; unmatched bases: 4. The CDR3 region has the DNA TGCGCCAGCAGCCATCGACAGGGGGCTGATGGCTACACCTTC. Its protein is CASSHRQGADGYTF.

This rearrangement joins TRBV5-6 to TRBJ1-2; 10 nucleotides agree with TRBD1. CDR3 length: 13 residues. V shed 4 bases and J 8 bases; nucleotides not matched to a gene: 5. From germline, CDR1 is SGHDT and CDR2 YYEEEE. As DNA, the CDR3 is TGTGCCAGCAGCCCCGGGACAGGGGTCGGCTACACCTTC. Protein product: CASSPGTGVGYTF.

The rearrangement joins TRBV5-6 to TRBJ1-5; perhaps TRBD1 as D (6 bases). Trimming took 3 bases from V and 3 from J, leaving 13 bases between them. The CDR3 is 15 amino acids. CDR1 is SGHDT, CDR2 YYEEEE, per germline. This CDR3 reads CASSSGQLINQPQHF. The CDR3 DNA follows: TGTGCCAGCAGCTCTGGACAGCTGATCAATCAGCCCCAGCATTTT. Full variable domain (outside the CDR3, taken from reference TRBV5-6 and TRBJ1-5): DAGVTQSPTHLIKTRGQQVTLRCSPKSGHDTVSWYQQALGQGPQFIFQYYEEEERQRGNFPDRFSGHQFPNYSSELNVNALLLGDSALYLCASSSGQLINQPQHFGDGTRLSIL.

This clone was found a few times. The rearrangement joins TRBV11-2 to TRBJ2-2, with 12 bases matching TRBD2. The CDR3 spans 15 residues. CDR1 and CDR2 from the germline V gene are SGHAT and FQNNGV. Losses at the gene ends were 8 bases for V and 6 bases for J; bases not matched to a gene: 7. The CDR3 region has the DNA TGTGCCAGCGGCACCCTAGCGGGAGGGCCCGGGGAGCTGTTTTTT. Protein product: CASGTLAGGPGELFF.

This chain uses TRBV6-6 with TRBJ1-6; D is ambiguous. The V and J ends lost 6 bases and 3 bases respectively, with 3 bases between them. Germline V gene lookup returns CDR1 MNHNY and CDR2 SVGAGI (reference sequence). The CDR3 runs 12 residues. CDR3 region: CASRHYNSPLHF. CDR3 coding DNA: TGTGCCAGCAGACACTATAATTCACCCCTCCACTTT.

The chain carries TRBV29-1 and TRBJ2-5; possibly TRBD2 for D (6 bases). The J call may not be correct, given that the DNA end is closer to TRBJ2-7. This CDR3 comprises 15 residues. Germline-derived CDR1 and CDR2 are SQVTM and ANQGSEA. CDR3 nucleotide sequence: TGCAGCGTTGAAGTTGGAGGGGATATCTTCTACGAGCAGTACTTC. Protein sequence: CSVEVGGDIFYEQYF.

The chain's CDR3 is CATSRGGLVDNEQFF. CDR3 DNA: TGTGCCACCAGCAGAGGAGGCTTAGTCGACAATGAGCAGTTCTTC. J is TRBJ2-1 and V is TRBV15; unclear D gene. V was cut by 1 base and J by 5 bases, with 12 bases left in between. CDR3 length equals 15 residues. Germline V lookup: CDR1 LNHNV, CDR2 YYDKDF (reference sequence).

The CDR3: CASSPQGEWLAGARGEQFF. The CDR3 bases are TGTGCCAGCAGCCCCCAAGGGGAGTGGCTAGCGGGGGCCCGGGGTGAGCAGTTCTTC. V and J are TRBV11-2 and TRBJ2-1, with 10 bases fitting TRBD2. The CDR3 is 19 residues long. Unmatched junction bases numbered 22, after V lost 5 bases and J lost 9 bases. Germline V gene sequence: CDR1 SGHAT, CDR2 FQNNGV.

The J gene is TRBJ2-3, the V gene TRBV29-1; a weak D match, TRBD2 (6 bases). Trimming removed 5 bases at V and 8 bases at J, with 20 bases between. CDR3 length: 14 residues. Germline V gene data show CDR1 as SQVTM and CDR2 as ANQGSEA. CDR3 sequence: CSVSGTSSGATQYF. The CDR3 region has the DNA TGCAGCGTTTCCGGGACTTCGAGTGGAGCTACGCAGTATTTT.

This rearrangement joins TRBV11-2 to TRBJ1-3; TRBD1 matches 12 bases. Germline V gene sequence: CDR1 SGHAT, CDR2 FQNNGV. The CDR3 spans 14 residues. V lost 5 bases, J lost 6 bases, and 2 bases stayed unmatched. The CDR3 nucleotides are TGTGCCAGCAGCAGGGACAGGGGGCAAAACACCATATATTTT. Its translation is CASSRDRGQNTIYF.

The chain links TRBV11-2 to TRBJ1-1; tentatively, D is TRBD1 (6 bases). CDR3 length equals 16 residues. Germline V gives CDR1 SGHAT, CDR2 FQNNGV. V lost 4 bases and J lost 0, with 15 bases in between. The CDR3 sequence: CASSSRGGGMNTEAFF. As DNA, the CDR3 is TGTGCCAGCAGCTCCAGGGGTGGGGGTATGAACACTGAAGCTTTCTTT.

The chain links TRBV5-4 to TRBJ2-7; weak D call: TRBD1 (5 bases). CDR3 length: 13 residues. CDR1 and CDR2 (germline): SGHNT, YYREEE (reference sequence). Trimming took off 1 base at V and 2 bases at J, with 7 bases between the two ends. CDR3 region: CASSLRGTYEQYV. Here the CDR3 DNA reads TGTGCCAGCAGCTTGAGGGGCACCTACGAGCAGTACGTC.

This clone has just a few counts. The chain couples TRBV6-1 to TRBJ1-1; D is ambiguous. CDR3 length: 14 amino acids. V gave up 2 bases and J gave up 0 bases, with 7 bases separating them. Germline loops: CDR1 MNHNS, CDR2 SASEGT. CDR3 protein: CASSEYSLNTEAFF. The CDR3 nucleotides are TGTGCCAGCAGTGAATACAGTTTGAACACTGAAGCTTTCTTT.

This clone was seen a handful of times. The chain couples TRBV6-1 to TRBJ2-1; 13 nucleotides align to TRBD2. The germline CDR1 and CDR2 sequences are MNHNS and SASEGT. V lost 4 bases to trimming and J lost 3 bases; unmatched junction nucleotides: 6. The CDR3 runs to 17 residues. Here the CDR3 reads CASSGTSGSSLYNEQFF. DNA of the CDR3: TGTGCCAGCAGTGGGACTAGCGGGAGCTCCCTCTACAATGAGCAGTTCTTC.

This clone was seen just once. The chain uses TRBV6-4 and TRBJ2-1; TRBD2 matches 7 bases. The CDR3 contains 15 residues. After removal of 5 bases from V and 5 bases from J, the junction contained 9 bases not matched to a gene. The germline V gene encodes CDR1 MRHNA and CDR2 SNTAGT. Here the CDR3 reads CASSPVLAGNNEQFF. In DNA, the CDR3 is TGTGCCAGCAGTCCAGTCTTAGCGGGTAACAATGAGCAGTTCTTC.

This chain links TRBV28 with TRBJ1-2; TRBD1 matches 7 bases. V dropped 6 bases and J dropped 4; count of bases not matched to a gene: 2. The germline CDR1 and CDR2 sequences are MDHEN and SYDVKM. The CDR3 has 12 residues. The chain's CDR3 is CASSPGGYGYTF. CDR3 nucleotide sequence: TGTGCCAGCAGCCCAGGGGGCTATGGCTACACCTTC.

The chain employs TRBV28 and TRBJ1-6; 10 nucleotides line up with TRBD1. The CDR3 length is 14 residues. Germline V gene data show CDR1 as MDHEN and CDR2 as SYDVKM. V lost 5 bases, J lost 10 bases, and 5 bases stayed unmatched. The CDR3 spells CASSPRTGGSPLHF. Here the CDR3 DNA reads TGTGCCAGCAGTCCGAGGACAGGGGGGTCACCCCTCCACTTT.

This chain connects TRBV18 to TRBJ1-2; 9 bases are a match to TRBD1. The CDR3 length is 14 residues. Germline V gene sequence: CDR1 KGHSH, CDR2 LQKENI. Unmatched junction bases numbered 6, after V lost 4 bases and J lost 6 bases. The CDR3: CASSLVGQGDGYTF. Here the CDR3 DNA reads TGTGCCAGCTCACTGGTGGGACAGGGAGATGGCTACACCTTC.

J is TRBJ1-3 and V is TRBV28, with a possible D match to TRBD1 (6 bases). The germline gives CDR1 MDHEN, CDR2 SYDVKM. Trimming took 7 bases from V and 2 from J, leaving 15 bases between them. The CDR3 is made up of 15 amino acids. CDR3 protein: CASTIGTHPGNTIYF. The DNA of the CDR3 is TGTGCCAGCACTATAGGGACACATCCTGGAAACACCATATATTTT.

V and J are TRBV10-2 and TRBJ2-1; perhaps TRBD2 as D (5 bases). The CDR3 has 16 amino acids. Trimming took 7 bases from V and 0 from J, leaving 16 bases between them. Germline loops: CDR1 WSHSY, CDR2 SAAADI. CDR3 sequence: CASKRVGGSSYNEQFF. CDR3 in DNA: TGCGCCAGCAAGAGGGTAGGCGGAAGCTCCTACAATGAGCAGTTCTTC.

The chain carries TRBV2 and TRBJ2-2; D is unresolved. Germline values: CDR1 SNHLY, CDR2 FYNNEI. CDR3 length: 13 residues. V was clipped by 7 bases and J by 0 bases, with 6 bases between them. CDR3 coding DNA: TGTGCCAGCAATACAGCGAACACCGGGGAGCTGTTTTTT. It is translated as CASNTANTGELFF.

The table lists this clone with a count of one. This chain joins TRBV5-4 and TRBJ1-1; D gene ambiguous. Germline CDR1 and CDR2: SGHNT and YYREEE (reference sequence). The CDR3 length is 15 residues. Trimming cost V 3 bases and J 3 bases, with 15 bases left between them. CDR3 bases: TGTGCCAGCAGCTCCGGGGAGAGAGGTCACACTGAAGCTTTCTTT. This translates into CASSSGERGHTEAFF.

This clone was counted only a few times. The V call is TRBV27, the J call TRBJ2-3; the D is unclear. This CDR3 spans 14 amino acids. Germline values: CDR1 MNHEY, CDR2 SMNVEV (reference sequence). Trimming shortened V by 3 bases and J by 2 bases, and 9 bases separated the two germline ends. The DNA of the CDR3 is TGTGCCAGCAGTTTGGCCAGGTACACAGATACGCAGTATTTT. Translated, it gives CASSLARYTDTQYF.